The text below deals with one T cell receptor (beta chain). Antigen unknown. Being one base from a much bigger clone, this may be a read error. Germline values: CDR1 LNHNV, CDR2 YYDKDF (reference sequence). The CDR3 spans 17 residues. RNA transcripts gave rise to amplified TCR beta CDR3 regions. HTBI primers were employed in a first-round RT-PCR of the TCR CDR3. MiXCR was run by TCRdb on the multiplex PCR reads, yielding one entry per CDR3 protein. The sample records nearly 750,000 distinct CDR3 sequences, approximately 36% being singletons. The data are from a study of T cells in Graves' hyperthyroidism and ophthalmopathy. The overall study: At initial diagnosis, before any treatment had begun, peripheral blood was obtained.

Findings and limits, study-wide: Median prediction lead before ophthalmopathy onset was 6.5 months with the model. Separating ophthalmopathy from stable hyperthyroidism was achieved by a 13 V-J model.

The patients, who ranged from 18 to 65 in age, presented with newly diagnosed hyperthyroidism lasting under 2 months. The material sequenced was blood. The rearrangement uses TRBV15 and TRBJ1-3; possibly TRBD1 for D (6 bases). The TCR originated in a woman aged 35 to 49 with Graves' hyperthyroidism. The DNA for the CDR3 is TGTGCCACCGGCAGAGATCCCGGACAGCACTCTGGAAACACCATATATTTT. Its translation: CATGRDPGQHSGNTIYF.